This T cell receptor beta chain was obtained from a study of metastatic and nonmetastatic thyroid tumors (dated by TCRdb to the early 2020s). As for the study more broadly: For patients with malignant and with benign thyroid disease, the researchers compared repertoires between peripheral blood samples and tumor or nodule tissue samples. General study outcomes and caveats: In both blood and tumor samples, TCR beta diversity was reported to be significantly higher in malignant tumors than in benign nodules.

No treatment had been received by any patient before thyroid surgery. The study retrospectively analysed patient clinical samples collected from about 2012 to 2019 using T-cell receptor beta sequencing. The CDR3 contains 11 residues, cysteine and phenylalanine counted. Only the CDR3 part of the read is kept: 33 bases, read in frame from the first base. The germline V gene sets CDR1 to MNHEY and CDR2 to SVGEGT. Trimming at the junction amounts to 8 bases on V and 9 bases on J, and the germline ends lie 14 bases apart. Remarks on this clone: No antigen is known for it. The input lacks base qualities; no much larger clone sits a single base away.

Libraries were prepared through PCR. This sample was sequenced with an Illumina HiSeq 4000. High-throughput sequencing was used to profile the CDR3 region of the TCR beta-chain in every patient. The authors' analysis ran thus. CDR3 differences across clinicopathological groups were used to build a classifier for discriminating distant-metastatic papillary thyroid cancer patients. The Shannon index was used to measure repertoire diversity, and the Morisita-Horn index was used to measure how similar tumor and blood repertoires were. TCRdb itself trimmed the public reads at Q25 with fastp, ran MiXCR and retained productive beta chains. The V and J calls and clone size are TCRdb's, not the authors'. This sample comprises roughly 30,000 clones, roughly 15% of them detected only once. Around 7.5% of the sample is taken by the ten largest.

The rearrangement joined TRBV6-2 or TRBV6-3 to TRBJ2-7; the best D guess is TRBD2, with 7 bases matching. The receptor was isolated from a female donor with papillary thyroid cancer or a benign thyroid nodule (not recorded which). Some clones in this sample may be carry-over from other donors' samples. Sequenced material: blood. The CDR3 sequence is CASGDRGAQYF. The DNA reads as follows: TGTGCCAGCGGGGATCGGGGGGCGCAGTACTTC.